These 21 T cell receptor beta chains were all obtained from the same sample, sequenced in a study of cytomegalovirus exposure and HLA in healthy donors. Profiling relied on immunoSEQ multiplex PCR, and the TCRdb table lists in-frame clones only, not all of them. This sample carries around 140,000 clones, 94% of them seen once, and the ten largest clones take 1.5% to 2%. Sequencing input: PBMCs. The receptor set was obtained from a man aged 18-30 years in good health and CMV-seropositive.

The rearrangement links TRBV28 to TRBJ2-7; tentatively, D is TRBD2 (5 bases). V was trimmed by 2 bases and J by 3 bases, leaving 11 bases between them. Germline loops: CDR1 MDHEN, CDR2 SYDVKM. The CDR3 loop spans 14 amino acids. Here the CDR3 reads CASSLTRIYYEQYF. DNA of the CDR3: TGTGCCAGCAGTTTAACTAGAATCTACTACGAGCAGTACTTC.

The J gene is TRBJ1-4, the V gene TRBV5-6; no firm D call. There are 13 residues in the CDR3. The V gene's germline CDR1 is SGHDT and CDR2 YYEEEE. V lost 4 bases to trimming and J lost 8 bases, with 12 bases between them. CDR3 coding DNA: TGTGCCAGCAGCGAACTAGGGTGGGAAAAACTGTTTTTT. Translating it yields CASSELGWEKLFF.

The genes are TRBV5-1 and TRBJ2-1, with 8 bases aligning to TRBD2. Germline V gene data show CDR1 as SGHRS and CDR2 as YFSETQ. This CDR3 spans 17 amino acids. Germline trimming cut 4 bases from V and 2 bases from J; bases unmatched to any gene: 11. In nucleotides, the CDR3 is TGCGCCAGCAGCCCAAGACTAGCGCGGAGGGCCTACAATGAGCAGTTCTTC. Translated: CASSPRLARRAYNEQFF.

This chain uses TRBV28 with TRBJ1-2, with D perhaps matching TRBD1 (6 bases). V was cut by 5 bases and J by 5 bases, with 18 bases left in between. This CDR3 has 15 amino acids. In germline, CDR1 is MDHEN, CDR2 SYDVKM. The CDR3 loop is CASSPDYRVRYGYTF. CDR3 bases: TGTGCCAGCAGTCCCGATTACAGGGTGCGGTATGGCTACACCTTC.

This chain links TRBV2 with TRBJ2-1, with TRBD2 identical over 13 bases. J was trimmed by 9 bases and V by 7 bases; bases with no gene match: 6. The germline gives CDR1 SNHLY, CDR2 FYNNEI. The CDR3 runs 14 residues. The CDR3 loop is CASIRTSGSGEQFF. CDR3 nucleotide sequence: TGTGCCAGCATTCGGACTAGCGGGAGTGGTGAGCAGTTCTTC.

The chain couples TRBV5-6 to TRBJ2-5; 7 bases are a match to TRBD2. The junction had 7 bases not matched to a gene; V was cut back by 0 bases and J by 2 bases. The germline V gene encodes CDR1 SGHDT and CDR2 YYEEEE. The CDR3 is 16 amino acids. CDR3 sequence reads: CASSLGLAARQETQYF. DNA of the CDR3: TGTGCCAGCAGCTTGGGGCTAGCGGCAAGACAAGAGACCCAGTACTTC.

CDR3 protein: CASSWGQDSYEQYF. For the CDR3, the DNA is TGTGCCAGCAGCTGGGGACAGGACTCCTACGAGCAGTACTTC. The chain links TRBV7-8 to TRBJ2-7, with 8 bases matching TRBD1. CDR3 length equals 14 residues. The germline V gene has CDR1 SGHVS and CDR2 FQNEAQ. The trim removed 4 bases at V and 0 bases at J, leaving 2 bases unmatched. Complete variable domain (other parts from reference TRBV7-8 and TRBJ2-7): GAGVSQSPRYKVAKRGQDVALRCDPISGHVSLFWYQQALGQGPEFLTYFQNEAQLDKSGLPSDRFFAERPEGSVSTLKIQRTQQEDSAVYLCASSWGQDSYEQYFGPGTRLTVT.

The rearrangement uses TRBV5-1 and TRBJ1-3; weak D call: TRBD1 (6 bases). Trimming took 0 bases from V and 0 from J, leaving 13 bases between them. Germline V gene sequence: CDR1 SGHRS, CDR2 YFSETQ. This CDR3 has 17 amino acids. Here the CDR3 reads CASSLARGHLSGNTIYF. The DNA for the CDR3 is TGCGCCAGCAGCTTGGCCAGGGGACATCTCTCTGGAAACACCATATATTTT.

The rearrangement joins TRBV15 to TRBJ2-7; D unclear. Deletions cut 1 base from V and 2 bases from J, with 3 bases between. The CDR3 sequence is 12 residues long. In germline, CDR1 is LNHNV, CDR2 YYDKDF (reference sequence). CDR3 coding DNA: TGTGCCACCAGCAGAGGTACCTACGAGCAGTACTTC. Translated: CATSRGTYEQYF.

The chain carries TRBV7-2 and TRBJ2-3; a possible D gene is TRBD1 (7 bases). CDR3 length equals 14 residues. The germline V and J ends were trimmed by 2 bases and 5 bases, with 11 bases remaining between them. The germline CDR1 and CDR2 sequences are SGHTA and FQGNSA. The CDR3 reads CASSLSQGGDTQYF. DNA of the CDR3: TGTGCCAGCAGCTTAAGTCAGGGGGGAGATACGCAGTATTTT.

The J gene is TRBJ2-1, the V gene TRBV6-5; 11 bases match TRBD2. V lost 2 bases and J lost 4; bases outside the gene matches: 4. The germline CDR1 and CDR2 sequences are MNHEY and SVGAGI. CDR3 length equals 16 residues. DNA of the CDR3: TGTGCCAGCAGTTACCACCTAGCGGGAGGTTACAATGAGCAGTTCTTC. It specifies CASSYHLAGGYNEQFF.

V usage is TRBV7-8 and J usage is TRBJ1-1; a possible D gene is TRBD1 (5 bases). Germline lookup yields CDR1 SGHVS and CDR2 FQNEAQ. V lost 5 bases to trimming and J lost 0 bases, with 7 bases between them. This CDR3 contains 13 residues. CDR3 nucleotide sequence: TGTGCCAGCAGCAGGGACTTGAACACTGAAGCTTTCTTT. This codes for CASSRDLNTEAFF.

The chain recombines TRBV11-2 with TRBJ2-7, with 7 positions matching TRBD2. The CDR3 sequence is 14 residues long. Germline CDR1 reads SGHAT; CDR2 reads FQNNGV. The trim removed 5 bases at V and 2 bases at J, leaving 6 bases unmatched. DNA for the CDR3: TGTGCCAGCAGCACCTTAGCGGGTCCCTACGAGCAGTACTTC. Translated, it gives CASSTLAGPYEQYF. Full variable domain (outside the CDR3, taken from reference TRBV11-2 and TRBJ2-7): EAGVAQSPRYKIIEKRQSVAFWCNPISGHATLYWYQQILGQGPKLLIQFQNNGVVDDSQLPKDRFSAERLKGVDSTLKIQPAKLEDSAVYLCASSTLAGPYEQYFGPGTRLTVT.

This chain connects TRBV2 to TRBJ2-3, with D hard to call. Trimming removed 3 bases at V and 3 bases at J, with 4 bases between. The CDR3 contains 12 residues. From germline, CDR1 is SNHLY and CDR2 FYNNEI. The CDR3 region is CASSEQTDTQYF. The CDR3 DNA reads TGTGCCAGCAGTGAGCAGACAGATACGCAGTATTTT.

This sequence joins TRBV30 and TRBJ2-3; 8 bases match TRBD2. Looked up from germline, CDR1 is GTSNPN and CDR2 is SVGIG (reference sequence). The CDR3 totals 17 residues. The junction had 16 bases not matched to a gene; V was cut back by 4 bases and J by 4 bases. The CDR3 DNA sequence: TGTGCCTGGACAGGGCCCGGAGCGGGAGAGAGGGCAGATACGCAGTATTTT. It yields the protein CAWTGPGAGERADTQYF.

The chain links TRBV20-1 to TRBJ2-5; no definite D call. V lost 7 bases, J lost 3 bases, and 9 bases lay in between. Germline V CDR1 and CDR2: DFQATT, SNEGSKA (reference sequence). The CDR3 runs to 11 residues. CDR3 sequence (DNA): TGCAGTGGAGACTCCGAAGAGACCCAGTACTTC. Its translation is CSGDSEETQYF.

This clone was seen once. V usage is TRBV28 and J usage is TRBJ2-7; 7 bases match TRBD1. Germline CDR1 MDHEN, CDR2 SYDVKM. CDR3 length: 16 amino acids. With 4 bases clipped from V and 0 bases from J, the junction kept 9 bases outside the gene matches. The CDR3 loop is CASSSTGQENSYEQYF. CDR3 nucleotide sequence: TGTGCCAGCAGTTCCACCGGACAGGAGAACTCCTACGAGCAGTACTTC.

The chain combines TRBV30 with TRBJ2-3, with D perhaps matching TRBD2 (5 bases). The CDR3 consists of 17 residues. Trimming pared 0 bases from V and 0 bases from J, leaving 16 bases between. Per germline, CDR1 GTSNPN and CDR2 SVGIG (reference sequence). CDR3 nucleotides: TGTGCCTGGAGTGTCAGACGGGTCCGGACTAGCACAGATACGCAGTATTTT. Residues: CAWSVRRVRTSTDTQYF.

V and J are TRBV19 and TRBJ1-4; 8 bases fit TRBD1. The germline V gene has CDR1 LNHDA and CDR2 SQIVND (reference sequence). The V and J ends lost 5 bases and 5 bases, in that order; junction bases with no gene match: 7. The CDR3 runs to 15 residues. DNA of the CDR3: TGTGCCAGTAGTGATCGACAGGGGTGGAATGAAAAACTGTTTTTT. Translation: CASSDRQGWNEKLFF.

The genes are TRBV6-5 and TRBJ2-2, with 7 bases identical to TRBD2. With 2 bases clipped from V and 8 bases from J, the junction kept 5 bases outside the gene matches. Germline-derived CDR1 and CDR2 are MNHEY and SVGAGI. The CDR3 runs to 14 residues. The CDR3 coding sequence is TGTGCCAGCAGTTACGGTATACTAGCGGGGGAGCTGTTTTTT. Amino acid sequence: CASSYGILAGELFF.

The chain is built from TRBV10-3 and TRBJ1-2; TRBD1 matches 9 bases. The germline gives CDR1 ENHRY, CDR2 SYGVKD. V lost 0 bases to trimming and J lost 4 bases; unmatched junction nucleotides: 6. The CDR3 sequence is 16 residues long. This chain's CDR3 is CAISESSQGAGYGYTF. The CDR3, as DNA: TGTGCCATCAGTGAGTCATCACAGGGGGCCGGCTATGGCTACACCTTC.